A selection of T cell receptor beta chains follows, all from one sample in a study of T cells in lung cancer brain metastases. The repertoire was sequenced with immunoSEQ multiplex PCR; TCRdb's copy has only in-frame clones and lacks some. There are 3,500 or so clones in the sample; just under 90% occur only once, and 11% lies in the top ten. The sequencing sample was made of tumor tissue from the primary lung tumor. Every receptor here comes from a man aged 55 to 69 with non-small cell lung cancer. The conserved cysteine and the conserved F or W are not part of the CDR3 here. Fields, in order: V gene, J gene, D gene, CDR3 protein. D genes are given only for firm matches.

TRBV28	TRBJ1-2	-	ASRPTTAMEYYGYT
TRBV27	TRBJ1-2	-	ASSLRPGSGYT
TRBV5-1	TRBJ2-5	-	ASSFSPWETQY
TRBV5-4	TRBJ2-2	-	ASSLGQDTGELF
TRBV10-3	TRBJ1-6	-	AISVPRSNSPLH
TRBV6-1	TRBJ2-1	-	ASNPTGSSYNEQF
TRBV5-1	TRBJ2-5	-	ASSLAGTSQETQY
TRBV27	TRBJ1-5	-	ASSLKPHQPQH
TRBV19	TRBJ2-2	TRBD1	ASGTETGELF
TRBV29-1	TRBJ1-2	-	SVEAAGSYGYT
TRBV29-1	TRBJ2-1	-	SAGLWSGEQF
TRBV4-2	TRBJ2-3	-	ASSLTPTGASTDTQY
TRBV11-2	TRBJ2-1	-	ASSSWADSYNKQF
TRBV5-6	TRBJ1-6	-	ASSFRGIGNSPLH
TRBV2	TRBJ1-3	-	ASTWDGNSGNTIY
TRBV29-1	TRBJ2-3	TRBD2	SVVGGGGKDTQY
TRBV4-1	TRBJ2-5	-	ASSQEPQGRETQY
TRBV5-4	TRBJ2-3	TRBD2	ATNQREGTDTQY
TRBV5-6	TRBJ1-2	-	ASSFKGVNYGYT
TRBV5-1	TRBJ1-6	TRBD1	ASSLSGTGVNSPLH
TRBV5-4	TRBJ2-3	-	ASSSFGTDTQY
TRBV7-2	TRBJ2-5	-	ASSLVSETQY
TRBV6-5	TRBJ1-1	-	ASSYYGGTEAF
TRBV10-3	TRBJ2-3	-	ATMGQDTDTQY
TRBV5-6	TRBJ2-7	-	ASSFRATSSYEQY
TRBV15	TRBJ2-2	TRBD2	ATSALSGRAF
TRBV4-1	TRBJ1-4	-	ASSQESPTSREKLF
TRBV11-2	TRBJ2-5	-	ASSSGGGAMAQRETQY
TRBV12-5	TRBJ2-5	TRBD1	ASGFVTGGLKTQY
TRBV29-1	TRBJ1-1	-	SVEEVTRGKAF
TRBV6-6	TRBJ1-6	-	ANSSPENSPLH
TRBV29-1	TRBJ1-3	TRBD1	SVEGGPGGQSSGNTIY
TRBV19	TRBJ1-5	-	ASRGLEQPQH
TRBV5-4	TRBJ1-3	-	ASSLGQGAGNTIY
TRBV19	TRBJ1-5	TRBD1	ASRMDRTYQPQH